This T cell receptor beta chain originates from a study of T cells in Graves' hyperthyroidism and ophthalmopathy. The CDR3 runs to 13 residues. V shed 4 bases and J shed 4 bases, with 7 bases lying between them. Germline loops: CDR1 KGHDR, CDR2 SFDVKD. This clonotype was counted at least ten times. Amplified regions were TCR beta CDR3 sequences from RNA transcripts. RT-PCR in the first round (using the HTBI primer set) targeted the TCR CDR3. One entry per CDR3 protein, called by TCRdb with MiXCR from the multiplex PCR reads. The table records 500,000 or so distinct CDR3 sequences, 15% to 20% of them present only once.

The sequence derives from a woman in her 30s with Graves' ophthalmopathy. The rearrangement links TRBV24-1 to TRBJ1-5; perhaps TRBD1 as D (5 bases). The source material was blood. For the CDR3, the DNA is TGTGCCACCAGTGAGCCAGGGAATCAGCCCCAGCATTTT. It translates to CATSEPGNQPQHF.